The entry that follows covers one TCR beta chain sequence. This clone has only a few counts. This receptor's antigen is unknown. No much larger clone exists at a distance of one base, and base qualities are not known. The CDR3 runs 17 amino acids, cysteine and phenylalanine included. Only the CDR3 portion is preserved as DNA: 51 bases, with reading frame beginning at the first base. The germline V gene yields SGHRS for CDR1 and YFSETQ for CDR2. V is pared back by 0 bases and J by 6 bases, with 21 bases lying between the germline termini. TCRbeta CDR3 regions were amplified from genomic DNA by means of the immunoSEQ Assay, a bias-controlled multiplex PCR. As for the authors' bioinformatics: Within the assay, amplification of reference gene primers was used to estimate how many nucleated cells each sample contained. Sequence reads were collapsed and filtered to measure the absolute abundance of every unique TCRbeta CDR3 rearrangement. For each sample, productive Simpson clonality was calculated as the square root of Simpson's diversity index across productive rearrangements. TCRdb re-hosts the immuneACCESS table, in-frame sequences only. Its copies lack some clones; in the studies checked, an unresolved V gene accounts for under half of them, and the cause for the rest is not known. For V, J and clone size, that table is used; D and trimming come from the DNA. The sample includes more than 95,000 clones, with over 65% observed a single time. The top ten constitute around 5.9% of the sample.

The sample belongs to a study of blood T cell repertoires in COVID-19 (dated by TCRdb to 2020 to 2022). Notes on the research overall: The collaborator samples originated in the United States, Italy and Spain and spanned the acute and convalescent phases of COVID-19. The material from the prospective study consisted of cDNA or gDNA derived from T cells, B-cell-depleted T cells, or PBMCs. Subjects who had been exposed to COVID-19, were actively infected with it, or had recovered from it provided the deeply sampled blood TCRbeta repertoires that made up the dataset. The repertoires were released in a freely available public database intended as a resource for research on the immune response to SARS-CoV-2. Samples came from the ongoing ImmuneRACE study (first 160 participants) plus 1,254 subjects from 6 global collaborators. Nearly every sample came with metadata listing a de-identified subject ID, COVID-19 status, age in years and sex. Where HLA class I and class II types were available, the types were taken from metadata supplied by the sample provider, not from assay-based typing.

The paper's findings and limits, for the study overall: How much clinical and demographic metadata was included differed by source and by participant, and the metadata was provided uncurated.

Collaborating institutions collected whole blood in K2EDTA tubes following their own protocols. Collaborator samples were shipped for TCRbeta analysis as frozen whole blood, isolated PBMCs, or DNA extracted from either sample type. Sequencing was carried out using peripheral blood. This receptor was identified in a man in his 70s with acute or convalescent COVID-19. The receptor chain draws on TRBV5-1 and TRBJ1-2; TRBD1 is perhaps the D gene, given 6 matching bases. The DNA is as follows: TGCGCCAGCAGCTTGGAGTCAGGGGTCCCCTCGGGCGATGGCTACACCTTC. Translated, this gives CASSLESGVPSGDGYTF.